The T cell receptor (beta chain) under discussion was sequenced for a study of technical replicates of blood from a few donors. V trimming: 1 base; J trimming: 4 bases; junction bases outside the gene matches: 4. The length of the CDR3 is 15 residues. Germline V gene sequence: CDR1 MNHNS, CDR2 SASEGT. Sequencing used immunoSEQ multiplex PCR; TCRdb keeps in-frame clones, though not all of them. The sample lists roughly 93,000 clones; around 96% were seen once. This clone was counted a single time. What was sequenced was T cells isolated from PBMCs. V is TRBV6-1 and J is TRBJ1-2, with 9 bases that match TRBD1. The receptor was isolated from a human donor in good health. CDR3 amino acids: CASSEDRGLPYGYTF. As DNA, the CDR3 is TGTGCCAGCAGTGAAGACAGGGGGCTTCCCTATGGCTACACCTTC.